This T cell receptor (beta chain) was obtained from a study of shared clonotypes between healthy human individuals. Study findings and constraints: For naive CD4 cells, around 5% of clonotypes were shared across a few donors.

Some 30,000 T cell genomes (roughly 190 ng DNA) went into each sorted-subset replicate. Sequenced by immunoSEQ multiplex PCR; TCRdb stores in-frame clones only, minus some. The table records some 2,400,000 clones, around 95% of them present only once. As for this clone: The antigen is unknown.

This TCR was sampled from a man aged 18 to 30 in good health. The sequencing input was naive CD4+ T cells sorted from blood. Subset of the sample: CD45RA+ positively selected.

CDR3 in amino acids: CASTNLGANVLTF. CDR3 DNA sequence: TGTGCCAGTACCAATCTCGGGGCCAACGTCCTGACTTTC. The chain employs TRBV19 and TRBJ2-6; no clear D. V lost 7 bases and J lost 4, with 8 bases in between. The CDR3 covers 13 residues. The germline gives CDR1 LNHDA, CDR2 SQIVND (reference sequence).